This TCR beta chain was recorded in a study of regulatory T cells in long-lasting Graves disease. The time point: newly diagnosed GD, antithyroid drugs for less than 3 months. Extracted RNA from PBMCs served as the source of the TCR library. HTBI primers from iRepertoire and Arm-PCR of CDR3 regions yielded the TCR beta libraries. Using its own MiXCR run on the multiplex PCR reads, TCRdb lists one record per CDR3 protein. Here the sample spans around 500,000 distinct CDR3 sequences, 13% being singletons. This clonotype occurred many times. Germline CDR1 reads SQVTM; CDR2 reads ANQGSEA. The ends lost 1 base at V and 3 bases at J; junction bases unmatched: 4. This CDR3 comprises 16 residues. The sample also formed part of further work on T cells in Graves' hyperthyroidism and ophthalmopathy.

The receptor was derived from a young man with Graves disease. The sequences come from peripheral blood mononuclear cells (PBMCs), collected at new diagnosis, from a patient treated with antithyroid drugs. This chain joins TRBV29-1 and TRBJ2-1; 12 bases match TRBD2. CDR3 sequence reads: CSVEGLAGAVYNEQFF. The CDR3 bases are TGCAGCGTTGAAGGACTAGCGGGAGCGGTCTACAATGAGCAGTTCTTC.